The 28 T cell receptor beta chains in this list originate from one sample, sequenced in a study of shared clonotypes between healthy human individuals. This table comes from immunoSEQ multiplex PCR, and its TCRdb copy is limited to in-frame clones, with some not included. The repertoire consists of over a million clones, with 95% to 97% occurring once and the leading ten covering over 1%. The sample was naive CD4+ T cells sorted from blood. The subset: CD45RA+ positively selected. These receptors originate from a man aged 25 to 45 in good health.

This clone was seen only once. V usage is TRBV5-4 and J usage is TRBJ2-7; tentatively, D is TRBD2 (6 bases). Germline V gene data show CDR1 as SGHNT and CDR2 as YYREEE (reference sequence). Trimming shortened V by 5 bases and J by 3 bases, and 12 bases separated the two germline ends. The CDR3 sequence is 13 residues long. The DNA of the CDR3 is TGTGCCAGCAGTCATGGGACTCGCTACGAGCAGTACTTC. Its protein product is CASSHGTRYEQYF.

The gene calls are TRBV28 and TRBJ2-2; TRBD1 might be the D (5 bases). Per germline, CDR1 MDHEN and CDR2 SYDVKM. V was shortened by 8 bases and J by 3 bases, with 16 bases between the two germline ends. The CDR3 sequence is 15 residues long. DNA for the CDR3: TGTGCCAGCCGAAAGAAGGGGTCCTACACCGGGGAGCTGTTTTTT. It is translated as CASRKKGSYTGELFF.

The V call is TRBV7-3, the J call TRBJ2-2; 8 nucleotides match TRBD1. This CDR3 has 15 amino acids. J was trimmed by 5 bases and V by 2 bases; bases with no gene match: 4. Germline V gene lookup returns CDR1 SGHTA and CDR2 FQGTGA. CDR3 sequence reads: CASSLQGAGTGELFF. In nucleotides, the CDR3 is TGTGCCAGCAGCTTACAGGGGGCAGGAACCGGGGAGCTGTTTTTT.

With regard to this clone: This sample includes further DNA sequences coding for the same CDR3. The gene calls are TRBV2 and TRBJ2-3; TRBD2 agrees at 10 bases. The junction had 2 bases not matched to a gene; V was cut back by 4 bases and J by 1 base. The CDR3 is 15 residues long. The germline gives CDR1 SNHLY, CDR2 FYNNEI. The CDR3 sequence is CASSVLAGGTDTQYF. CDR3 bases: TGTGCCAGCAGTGTCCTAGCGGGAGGCACAGATACGCAGTATTTT.

This chain joins TRBV29-1 and TRBJ1-2, with 8 bases fitting TRBD1. Germline loops: CDR1 SQVTM, CDR2 ANQGSEA. The V gene end was trimmed by 6 bases and the J gene end by 7 bases; junction bases not matched to a gene: 7. This CDR3 is built from 12 residues. The CDR3: CSVGGQGGGYTF. CDR3 sequence (DNA): TGCAGCGTCGGTGGACAGGGAGGTGGCTACACCTTC.

V usage is TRBV7-3 and J usage is TRBJ2-2; TRBD1 might be the D (5 bases). The CDR3 extends over 14 amino acids. V gave up 2 bases and J gave up 6 bases, with 10 bases separating them. The germline V gene encodes CDR1 SGHTA and CDR2 FQGTGA. CDR3 DNA sequence: TGTGCCAGCAGCTTAGGGGCTAGTGCCGGGGAGCTGTTTTTT. Protein sequence: CASSLGASAGELFF.

The V call is TRBV5-4, the J call TRBJ2-6, with 16 bases aligning to TRBD2. The CDR3 runs to 17 residues. V shed 3 bases, J shed 8 bases, and the junction held 5 bases outside the gene matches. Germline assignment: CDR1 SGHNT and CDR2 YYREEE (reference sequence). This chain's CDR3 is CASSSGTSGRASNVLTF. CDR3 sequence (DNA): TGTGCCAGCAGCTCAGGGACTAGCGGGAGGGCATCCAACGTCCTGACTTTC. Drawing the rest from reference TRBV5-4 and TRBJ2-6, the complete variable domain is ETGVTQSPTHLIKTRGQQVTLRCSSQSGHNTVSWYQQALGQGPQFIFQYYREEENGRGNFPPRFSGLQFPNYSSELNVNALELDDSALYLCASSSGTSGRASNVLTFGAGSRLTVL.

V and J are TRBV7-9 and TRBJ2-1; perhaps TRBD2 as D (6 bases). CDR1 is SEHNR and CDR2 is FQNEAQ in the germline V gene (reference sequence). The V and J ends lost 1 base and 6 bases respectively, with 10 bases between them. The CDR3 is made up of 14 amino acids. The CDR3 coding sequence is TGTGCCAGCAGCTTAGACGGGAGTGCCAATGAGCAGTTCTTC. Translating gives CASSLDGSANEQFF.

The rearrangement uses TRBV5-4 and TRBJ2-7, with D possibly TRBD2 on 6 matching bases. The length of the CDR3 is 14 residues. Trimming removed 0 bases from V and 5 bases from J, with 12 bases in between. Germline V lookup: CDR1 SGHNT, CDR2 YYREEE (reference sequence). The DNA for the CDR3 is TGTGCCAGCAGCTTGGTCGGGAGCCAGGACGAGCAGTACTTC. Its protein is CASSLVGSQDEQYF.

The gene calls are TRBV10-2 and TRBJ2-1; 10 bases match TRBD2. The germline CDR1 and CDR2 sequences are WSHSY and SAAADI. This CDR3 spans 15 amino acids. Trimming at V came to 6 bases and at J to 4 bases, leaving 6 bases not matched to a gene. CDR3 coding DNA: TGCGCCAGCAGACTACTAGCGGGGATATACAATGAGCAGTTCTTC. Its protein is CASRLLAGIYNEQFF.

A single count supports this clone. The V and J genes are TRBV6-9 and TRBJ2-1; D might be TRBD2 (7 bases). The CDR3 spans 18 residues. Germline V lookup: CDR1 MNHGY, CDR2 SVAAGI. V was clipped by 6 bases and J by 5 bases, with 26 bases between them. In DNA, the CDR3 is TGTGCCAGCAGCCCCGATCTACGGGGGGCTGAATTAGACAATGAGCAGTTCTTC. Its translation: CASSPDLRGAELDNEQFF.

As for this clone: The same CDR3 also results from other DNA sequences found in this sample. The rearrangement uses TRBV9 and TRBJ2-1, with 12 bases aligning to TRBD2. Trimming at V came to 2 bases and at J to 8 bases, leaving 2 bases not matched to a gene. Germline values: CDR1 SGDLS, CDR2 YYNGEE. The CDR3 extends over 14 amino acids. The CDR3 reads CASSVTSGSYEQFF. The CDR3 region has the DNA TGTGCCAGCAGCGTGACTAGCGGGAGTTATGAGCAGTTCTTC. The full variable domain, with the rest looked up from reference TRBV9 and TRBJ2-1, is DSGVTQTPKHLITATGQRVTLRCSPRSGDLSVYWYQQSLDQGLQFLIQYYNGEERAKGNILERFSAQQFPDLHSELNLSSLELGDSALYFCASSVTSGSYEQFFGPGTRLTVL.

V and J are TRBV7-2 and TRBJ1-4; D is possibly TRBD1 (5 bases). Germline CDR1 is SGHTA and CDR2 is FQGNSA. Deletions cut 2 bases from V and 11 bases from J, with 12 bases between. The CDR3 is 13 residues long. The CDR3 here is CASSLSGHNKLFF. As DNA, the CDR3 is TGTGCCAGCAGCTTATCCGGACACAACAAACTGTTTTTT.

The V and J genes are TRBV14 and TRBJ2-7; D remains ambiguous. Trimming removed 2 bases at V and 3 bases at J, with 8 bases between. CDR3 size: 13 residues. Per the germline V gene, CDR1 is SGHDN and CDR2 is FVKESK. This chain's CDR3 is CASSQYLGYEQYF. The CDR3 DNA reads TGTGCCAGCAGCCAATACCTCGGCTACGAGCAGTACTTC.

To note about this clone: Other DNA sequences in this sample translate to the same CDR3. The chain joins TRBV5-5 to TRBJ2-5; D call uncertain. This CDR3 region has 11 residues. Germline V gene lookup returns CDR1 SGHKS and CDR2 YYEKEE (reference sequence). Trimming left V 2 bases short and J 5 bases short, with 4 bases between. The CDR3 reads CASSFLETQYF. CDR3 bases: TGTGCCAGCAGCTTTTTGGAGACCCAGTACTTC. Complete variable domain (other parts from reference TRBV5-5 and TRBJ2-5): DAGVTQSPTHLIKTRGQQVTLRCSPISGHKSVSWYQQVLGQGPQFIFQYYEKEERGRGNFPDRFSARQFPNYSSELNVNALLLGDSALYLCASSFLETQYFGPGTRLLVL.

The rearrangement links TRBV27 to TRBJ2-1, with TRBD1 as a possible D gene (8 bases). The CDR3 loop spans 15 amino acids. Germline V gene sequence: CDR1 MNHEY, CDR2 SMNVEV (reference sequence). The V end was cut by 8 bases, the J end by 0 bases, with 14 bases between. CDR3 sequence: CASPQGGGSYNEQFF. CDR3 nucleotides: TGTGCCAGCCCACAGGGGGGGGGCTCCTACAATGAGCAGTTCTTC.

J is TRBJ2-2 and V is TRBV15; TRBD2 matches 10 bases. This CDR3 comprises 17 residues. After removal of 2 bases from V and 4 bases from J, the junction contained 7 bases not matched to a gene. The germline V gene has CDR1 LNHNV and CDR2 YYDKDF (reference sequence). The CDR3 protein is CATSRKAGGPSTGELFF. For the CDR3, the DNA is TGTGCCACCAGCAGAAAAGCGGGAGGGCCTAGCACCGGGGAGCTGTTTTTT.

The chain has TRBV7-2 and TRBJ2-7; D might be TRBD2 (6 bases). The CDR3 consists of 14 residues. V lost 5 bases, J lost 6 bases, and 17 bases lay in between. Germline CDR1 is SGHTA and CDR2 is FQGNSA. The CDR3, as DNA: TGTGCCAGCAGCCCTAACGGGGGTTACCGCGAGCAGTACTTC. Translation: CASSPNGGYREQYF.

V gene TRBV5-8 combines with J gene TRBJ1-1, with no clear D. Germline CDR1 reads SGHTS; CDR2 reads YDEGEE. V dropped 2 bases and J dropped 1 base, with 9 bases sitting between them. The CDR3 has 14 amino acids. The CDR3 reads CASSLAPPNTEAFF. The CDR3 DNA follows: TGTGCCAGCAGCTTAGCCCCACCGAACACTGAAGCTTTCTTT.

V gene TRBV14 combines with J gene TRBJ2-7, with TRBD2 matching over 11 bases. The germline CDR1 and CDR2 sequences are SGHDN and FVKESK. Germline trimming cut 6 bases from V and 3 bases from J; bases unmatched to any gene: 7. The CDR3 consists of 15 residues. CDR3 nucleotides: TGTGCCAGCAGGCAGGGGACTAGCGGACGCTACGAGCAGTACTTC. It codes for CASRQGTSGRYEQYF.

This chain's CDR3 is CASSPQFEGQQFF. The CDR3 DNA reads as TGTGCCAGCAGCCCCCAATTTGAGGGGCAGCAGTTCTTC. The chain is built from TRBV11-2 and TRBJ2-1; D possibly uses TRBD1 or TRBD2 (5 bases each). The germline V gene has CDR1 SGHAT and CDR2 FQNNGV. The CDR3 covers 13 residues. Trimming pared 5 bases from V and 11 bases from J, leaving 16 bases between.

The rearrangement joins TRBV5-4 to TRBJ1-2; unclear D gene. V lost 6 bases and J 5 bases, leaving 17 bases between the germline ends. This CDR3 contains 14 residues. Germline values: CDR1 SGHNT, CDR2 YYREEE (reference sequence). The CDR3 DNA reads TGTGCCAGCACCATCGACGGCAAACCTTATGGCTACACCTTC. It encodes CASTIDGKPYGYTF.

This chain uses TRBV27 with TRBJ1-5, with TRBD1 as a possible D gene (6 bases). CDR3 size: 13 residues. The germline gives CDR1 MNHEY, CDR2 SMNVEV (reference sequence). Between the trimmed V and J ends, which lost 5 bases and 6 bases, there was a span of 11 bases. The CDR3 DNA is TGTGCCAGCAGTGACAGGCTTGGTCAGCCCCAGCATTTT. Amino acid sequence: CASSDRLGQPQHF.

This chain joins TRBV18 and TRBJ2-2; perhaps TRBD2 as D (6 bases). The germline V gene has CDR1 KGHSH and CDR2 LQKENI. This CDR3 is built from 15 residues. The V gene lost 3 bases and the J gene lost 0 bases, with 8 bases spanning the gap. The CDR3, as DNA: TGTGCCAGCTCACCTGTAGCGGCGAACACCGGGGAGCTGTTTTTT. Encoded protein: CASSPVAANTGELFF.

In this sample, this clone turned up once. This chain uses TRBV7-9 with TRBJ2-5; a weak D match, TRBD1 (5 bases). V was shortened by 2 bases and J by 5 bases, with 12 bases between the two germline ends. Germline V lookup: CDR1 SEHNR, CDR2 FQNEAQ (reference sequence). The CDR3 runs to 14 residues. CDR3 DNA: TGTGCCAGCAGCTTAACGAAAGGGGTTGAGACCCAGTACTTC. Translating it yields CASSLTKGVETQYF.

This clone showed up just once. The chain joins TRBV28 to TRBJ2-7; 10 nucleotides align to TRBD1. CDR3 size: 16 residues. The trim removed 3 bases at V and 1 base at J, leaving 6 bases unmatched. Germline CDR1 and CDR2: MDHEN and SYDVKM. In DNA form, the CDR3 reads TGTGCCAGCAGTTTCGACAGGGGGCTAGTGTCCTACGAGCAGTACTTC. This gives the protein CASSFDRGLVSYEQYF. The whole variable domain, filled in from reference TRBV28 and TRBJ2-7, reads DVKVTQSSRYLVKRTGEKVFLECVQDMDHENMFWYRQDPGLGLRLIYFSYDVKMKEKGDIPEGYSVSREKKERFSLILESASTNQTSMYLCASSFDRGLVSYEQYFGPGTRLTVT.

The chain's CDR3 is CASSSPIRTSGSSNEQFF. CDR3 coding DNA: TGCGCCAGCAGCTCTCCAATTAGGACTAGCGGGAGTAGTAATGAGCAGTTCTTC. The J gene is TRBJ2-1, the V gene TRBV5-1; TRBD2 aligns across 13 bases. The CDR3 runs to 18 residues. Per germline, CDR1 SGHRS and CDR2 YFSETQ. V gave up 3 bases and J gave up 7 bases; unmatched junction bases: 13.

This chain joins TRBV5-1 and TRBJ2-7; 8 nucleotides agree with TRBD2. V lost 4 bases and J lost 0; bases outside the gene matches: 6. CDR1 and CDR2 from the germline V gene are SGHRS and YFSETQ. The CDR3 runs 15 residues. The CDR3 DNA sequence: TGCGCCAGCAGCGTGTTAGCGGGAAGCTCCTACGAGCAGTACTTC. Its translation: CASSVLAGSSYEQYF.